A selection of T cell receptor beta chains follows, all from one sample in a study of T cell responses to AZD1222 COVID-19 vaccine. The table came from immunoSEQ multiplex PCR; TCRdb's copy has only in-frame clones and leaves some out. The table lists roughly 200,000 clones, 91% of them singletons. The input for sequencing was peripheral blood, taken 28 days after the second AZD1222 dose. All receptors come from an adult who received the AZD1222 COVID-19 vaccine. Both conserved end residues are part of each CDR3.

TRBV25-1	TRBJ1-5	CASSGGVNQPQHF
TRBV6-5	TRBJ1-1	CASSRQGNTEAFF
TRBV7-9	TRBJ1-1	CASSLAGGRSTEAFF
TRBV4-2	TRBJ2-7	CASSRDTNTYEQYF
TRBV27	TRBJ2-7	CASDDRRDISSYEQYF
TRBV7-9	TRBJ1-1	CASRDGGNTEAFF
TRBV20-1	TRBJ1-3	CSASQGTGNTIYF
TRBV11-3	TRBJ2-2	CASSTAGGPSTGELFF
TRBV6-2/TRBV6-3	TRBJ1-1	CASSLDRSNTEAFF
TRBV5-6	TRBJ1-2	CASSLLGKGDYGYTF
TRBV18	TRBJ1-5	CASSGALVNQPQHF
TRBV10-3	TRBJ1-2	CAISETGAYGYTF
TRBV7-3	TRBJ2-1	CASSLGPPGDSYNEQFF
TRBV3-1/TRBV3-2	TRBJ2-5	CASSRSGGARETQYF
TRBV7-8	TRBJ2-1	CASSLDGGGAYNEQFF
TRBV7-9	TRBJ2-1	CASSLGAGKREQFF
TRBV6-5	TRBJ2-5	CASSYSINPQEVQYF
TRBV6-2/TRBV6-3	TRBJ2-5	CASSYHGTGTGSQYF
TRBV11-2	TRBJ2-7	CASSYYRGTYEQYF
TRBV14	TRBJ2-7	CASSQAGGFYEQYF
TRBV5-1	TRBJ2-7	CASSPGTGIHEQYF
TRBV12-3/TRBV12-4	TRBJ1-1	CASRRTDFTEAFF
TRBV24-1	TRBJ2-3	CATSDPSSGSRTDTQYF
TRBV2	TRBJ1-1	CASSRTGLSEAFF
TRBV30	TRBJ1-6	CAWSGTGVSPLHF
TRBV5-4	TRBJ2-3	CASSLAGPRTDTQYF
TRBV7-9	TRBJ2-5	CASSLGLAGARETQYF
TRBV20-1	TRBJ2-7	CSASSSGGTYEQYF
TRBV3-1/TRBV3-2	TRBJ1-1	CASSHRQGREAFF
TRBV5-1	TRBJ2-2	CASSLVIGVGTGELFF
TRBV6-1	TRBJ1-2	CASSEGARGYTF
TRBV2	TRBJ2-5	CASSPGTSGGYFQYF
TRBV18	TRBJ1-2	CASSPGAGDGYTF
TRBV20-1	TRBJ2-7	CSASQAGDSSYEQYF
TRBV5-6	TRBJ1-4	CASSTGLNEKLFF
TRBV12-3/TRBV12-4	TRBJ1-2	CASSLNVFYGYTF
TRBV7-2	TRBJ2-3	CASSLGGLATTDTQYF
TRBV5-1	TRBJ1-2	CASSRQGSLRDGYTF
TRBV2	TRBJ1-5	CASSPQGQPQHF
TRBV24-1	TRBJ1-6	CPPPDSPLHF
TRBV5-1	TRBJ1-1	CASSLMVRHTEAFF
TRBV30	TRBJ2-3	CAWDRTPWLTDTQYF
TRBV5-5	TRBJ2-5	CASSRRERFQETQYF
TRBV18	TRBJ2-7	CASSSTGGWRYEQYF
TRBV19	TRBJ2-3	CASSIGTSGVEDTQYF
TRBV4-1	TRBJ1-6	CASSQGGYYNSPLHF